Shown below are 6 T cell receptor beta chains from a single sample sequenced in a study of T cells after yellow fever vaccination. MiXCR, run by TCRdb on the 5' RACE reads, gives a single entry per CDR3 protein. The sample has 300,000 to 350,000 distinct CDR3 sequences, 3.5% to 4.5% seen once. Sequences were derived from PBMCs, sampled 15 days after the yellow fever booster vaccination. The receptor source for this set is a man younger than 35 who received the YFV17D yellow fever vaccine.

The gene calls are TRBV20-1 and TRBJ2-4; the D is unclear. The germline gives CDR1 DFQATT, CDR2 SNEGSKA (reference sequence). The CDR3 length is 15 residues. V gave up 5 bases and J gave up 6 bases, with 20 bases separating them. The CDR3 DNA follows: TGCAGTGCTCCCTCTCCCCGTGATGGGCCAAACATTCAGTACTTC. This translates into CSAPSPRDGPNIQYF.

The sample holds many counts of this clonotype. The chain employs TRBV7-2 and TRBJ2-1; D is possibly TRBD2 (5 bases). This CDR3 contains 13 residues. V gave up 5 bases and J gave up 7 bases, with 12 bases separating them. CDR1 SGHTA and CDR2 FQGNSA come from the germline V gene. CDR3 sequence reads: CASSAWRGNEQFF. The CDR3 region has the DNA TGTGCCAGCAGCGCTTGGAGAGGGAATGAGCAGTTCTTC.

This clonotype was detected many times. The chain links TRBV5-1 to TRBJ2-2, with 10 bases matching TRBD1. Germline values: CDR1 SGHRS, CDR2 YFSETQ. The CDR3 contains 14 residues. V lost 7 bases, J lost 6 bases, and 6 bases stayed unmatched. DNA of the CDR3: TGCGCCAGCTCGGGACAGGGGCTTTCCGGGGAGCTGTTTTTT. Its protein product is CASSGQGLSGELFF.

The V gene is TRBV6-5, the J gene TRBJ1-6; D is perhaps TRBD1 (6 bases). Germline CDR1 and CDR2: MNHEY and SVGAGI. V gave up 1 base and J gave up 6 bases, with 19 bases separating them. The CDR3 is 18 amino acids. CDR3 residues: CASSYFSGGSSGNSPLHF. CDR3 bases: TGTGCCAGCAGTTACTTCTCCGGGGGCAGTTCCGGTAATTCACCCCTCCACTTT.

The chain couples TRBV9 to TRBJ2-2, with TRBD2 as a possible D gene (5 bases). The CDR3 spans 16 residues. Trimming left V 4 bases short and J 6 bases short, with 19 bases between. CDR1 and CDR2 (germline): SGDLS, YYNGEE. The CDR3: CASSPRYGVWAGELFF. CDR3 DNA: TGTGCCAGCAGCCCTCGTTACGGGGTTTGGGCCGGGGAGCTGTTTTTT.

This clonotype has only a few counts. CDR3 loop: CASSLATALSETQYF. The CDR3 DNA sequence: TGCGCCAGCAGCTTGGCTACCGCCCTGAGTGAGACCCAGTACTTC. The genes are TRBV5-1 and TRBJ2-5; D is ambiguous. V was shortened by 0 bases and J by 5 bases, with 14 bases between the two germline ends. The CDR3 contains 15 residues. CDR1 and CDR2 (germline): SGHRS, YFSETQ.